Presented here are 15 T cell receptor beta chains from one specimen sequenced in a study of T-cell reconstitution after alpha-beta-depleted transplantation in children. Unique molecular identifiers were used in preparing the TCRbeta library. TCRdb itself ran the PCR reads through MiXCR, one entry per CDR3 protein. The sample shows about 8,700 distinct CDR3 sequences, about 14% of them seen only once. This specimen was PBMCs, mostly from graft donor cells, taken 60 days after TCRalphabeta/CD19-depleted stem cell transplant. The source of these receptors is a male patient aged 10-17 years who had a stem cell transplant for acute lymphoblastic leukemia, so the T cells may come from the graft donor.

This clonotype was detected a few times. The chain recombines TRBV18 with TRBJ2-2, with D possibly called TRBD1 or TRBD2 (5 bases each). The V gene's germline CDR1 is KGHSH and CDR2 LQKENI. The CDR3 consists of 15 residues. Trimming took off 5 bases at V and 3 bases at J, with 13 bases between the two ends. The CDR3 nucleotides are TGTGCCAGCTCAATGGGCAGGGAGTACACCGGGGAGCTGTTTTTT. Its translation: CASSMGREYTGELFF.

This clonotype was detected only a few times. The rearrangement uses TRBV27 and TRBJ2-7, with D unresolved. Germline loops: CDR1 MNHEY, CDR2 SMNVEV (reference sequence). V gave up 5 bases and J gave up 0 bases, with 17 bases separating them. There are 16 residues in the CDR3. The CDR3 here is CASSPRPPESSYEQYF. CDR3 DNA: TGTGCCAGCAGTCCGAGGCCCCCCGAAAGCTCCTACGAGCAGTACTTC.

Remarks on this clonotype: It may be a read error: a sequence one base away is much more abundant. The gene calls are TRBV5-1 and TRBJ2-5; D might be TRBD1 (6 bases). This CDR3 has 15 residues. V was shortened by 4 bases and J by 1 base, with 14 bases between the two germline ends. In germline, CDR1 is SGHRS, CDR2 YFSETQ. This chain's CDR3 is CASSRNSRGQETQYF. The CDR3 nucleotides are TGCGCCAGCAGCCGGAATTCCAGGGGCCAAGAGACCCAGTACTTC.

The chain joins TRBV6-5 to TRBJ2-7; TRBD2 agrees at 7 bases. CDR1 is MNHEY and CDR2 is SVGAGI in the germline V gene. The CDR3 length is 17 residues. Trimming at V came to 2 bases and at J to 4 bases, leaving 14 bases not matched to a gene. CDR3 residues: CASSYPRVGGSGYEQYF. In DNA, the CDR3 is TGTGCCAGCAGTTACCCCCGCGTGGGGGGGAGCGGGTACGAGCAGTACTTC.

In this sample, this clonotype turned up many times. The V gene is TRBV12-5, the J gene TRBJ2-3; D gene unclear. Germline V CDR1 and CDR2: LGHNT, FRNRAP. The length of the CDR3 is 16 residues. Trimming pared 2 bases from V and 2 bases from J, leaving 14 bases between. CDR3 sequence reads: CASGLIRSINTDTQYF. The CDR3 DNA reads as TGTGCTAGTGGTTTGATTCGCTCTATTAACACAGATACGCAGTATTTT.

This clonotype showed up many times. The CDR3 protein is CASSPWGTGNYGYTF. The DNA of the CDR3 is TGTGCCAGCAGTCCATGGGGCACGGGTAACTATGGCTACACCTTC. The rearrangement links TRBV12-3 or TRBV12-4 to TRBJ1-2, with D possibly matching TRBD1 (5 bases). V was clipped by 5 bases and J by 1 base, with 14 bases between them. This CDR3 region has 15 residues.

This clonotype is medium-sized (0.01 to 0.1%) by share. This chain uses TRBV15 with TRBJ2-3; D unclear. The CDR3 contains 14 residues. The ends were cut back, 5 bases at V and 2 bases at J, with 11 bases in the middle. CDR1 LNHNV and CDR2 YYDKDF come from the germline V gene (reference sequence). The CDR3, as DNA: TGTGCCACCAGCCCAGGAAGGGTCACAGATACGCAGTATTTT. Translating gives CATSPGRVTDTQYF.

This clonotype was counted ten times or more. The chain carries TRBV7-9 and TRBJ1-5; D is perhaps TRBD1 (6 bases). CDR1 and CDR2 (germline): SEHNR, FQNEAQ (reference sequence). The CDR3 is 13 residues long. The ends were cut back, 6 bases at V and 7 bases at J, with 13 bases in the middle. CDR3 nucleotides: TGTGCCAGCAGGCAAACAGGGACCCAGCCCCAGCATTTT. Protein sequence: CASRQTGTQPQHF.

This clonotype was counted at least ten times. This chain connects TRBV6-5 to TRBJ1-6; 10 bases fit TRBD1. J gave up 10 bases and V 0 bases, and 3 bases lay outside the gene matches. CDR1 is MNHEY, CDR2 SVGAGI, per germline. This CDR3 is 15 amino acids long. The CDR3 here is CASSYSTGGDSPLHF. DNA for the CDR3: TGTGCCAGCAGTTACTCGACAGGGGGCGACTCACCCCTCCACTTT.

This clonotype was picked up many times. This chain uses TRBV10-3 with TRBJ2-1, with D perhaps being TRBD1 or TRBD2 (5 bases each). The CDR3 sequence is 15 residues long. The ends were cut back, 3 bases at V and 8 bases at J, with 17 bases in the middle. In germline, CDR1 is ENHRY, CDR2 SYGVKD. CDR3 nucleotide sequence: TGTGCCATCAGTGACGGGGTAAAGGGGCACGATGAGCAGTTCTTC. Its translation is CAISDGVKGHDEQFF.

Judged by abundance, this clonotype is large. The rearrangement links TRBV7-2 to TRBJ1-6, with no clear D. V gave up 1 base and J gave up 8 bases, with 0 bases separating them. Germline V lookup: CDR1 SGHTA, CDR2 FQGNSA. There are 11 residues in the CDR3. As DNA, the CDR3 is TGTGCCAGCAGCTTAGATTCACCCCTCCACTTT. This encodes CASSLDSPLHF.

This clonotype occurred a few times. The rearrangement links TRBV4-1 to TRBJ2-7, with a weak D call TRBD2 (6 bases). This CDR3 is built from 16 residues. CDR1 and CDR2 from the germline V gene are MGHRA and YSYEKL. Trimming removed 4 bases at V and 3 bases at J, with 19 bases between. The CDR3 here is CASSLQARDLNYEQYF. DNA of the CDR3: TGCGCCAGCAGCCTCCAGGCCCGGGACTTGAACTACGAGCAGTACTTC.

This clonotype was seen at least ten times. This chain uses TRBV5-1 with TRBJ2-1; D possibly uses TRBD1 or TRBD2 (6 bases each). CDR1 is SGHRS, CDR2 YFSETQ, per germline. This CDR3 is built from 18 residues. V lost 5 bases to trimming and J lost 2 bases, with 23 bases between them. DNA for the CDR3: TGCGCCAGCAGGGGGGGTAGTGACTGGACAGTCACCTACAATGAGCAGTTCTTC. Its translation: CASRGGSDWTVTYNEQFF.

This clonotype has at least ten counts. The V and J genes are TRBV6-1 and TRBJ2-2; 10 nucleotides agree with TRBD2. Looked up from germline, CDR1 is MNHNS and CDR2 is SASEGT. V was clipped by 2 bases and J by 5 bases; unmatched bases: 8. The CDR3 has 17 residues. This CDR3 is CASSEKRGLATTGELFF. The DNA for the CDR3 is TGTGCCAGCAGTGAAAAGAGGGGACTAGCGACAACCGGGGAGCTGTTTTTT.

This clonotype was counted at least ten times. Just one base apart from a much larger clone, this may be a read error. The chain combines TRBV3-1 with TRBJ1-2; tentatively, D is TRBD1 (6 bases). The CDR3 spans 12 residues. Germline V gene lookup returns CDR1 LGHDT and CDR2 YNNKEL (reference sequence). The CDR3 nucleotides read TGTGCCAGCAGACAAGCTAGGGGGGGCTACACCTTC. This encodes CASRQARGGYTF.